Listed below are T cell receptor beta chains from one sample, sequenced in a study of shared clonotypes between healthy human individuals. The repertoire was sequenced with immunoSEQ multiplex PCR; TCRdb's copy has only in-frame clones and lacks some. The table includes about 2 million clones, approximately 94% detected once. The sequenced sample was naive CD8+ T cells sorted from blood. The receptors were gathered from a man younger than 35 in good health. CDR3s include the opening cysteine and the closing phenylalanine or tryptophan. The order of the fields is J gene, V gene, D gene, clone size, CDR3 protein, CDR3 DNA. A D gene is named only where the DNA matches it firmly. Only part of the rows carry a size: once, few, many, or a class if the clone is expanded.

J: TRBJ2-1
V: TRBV13
D: -
size: -
CDR3: CASSGFPDNEQFF
DNA: TGTGCCAGCAGCGGGTTTCCCGACAATGAGCAGTTCTTC

J: TRBJ2-7
V: TRBV27
D: -
size: -
CDR3: CASSIRQAYEQYF
DNA: TGTGCCAGCAGTATTAGACAGGCCTACGAGCAGTACTTC

J: TRBJ2-3
V: TRBV5-6
D: -
size: -
CDR3: CASSWVGDTQYF
DNA: TGTGCCAGCAGCTGGGTTGGTGATACGCAGTATTTT

J: TRBJ2-1
V: TRBV6-1
D: TRBD2
size: -
CDR3: CASSVSTSGAEQFF
DNA: TGTGCCAGCAGTGTTTCAACTAGCGGAGCTGAGCAGTTCTTC

J: TRBJ2-1
V: TRBV7-3
D: -
size: -
CDR3: CASSHPSGGGMSYNEQFF
DNA: TGTGCCAGCAGCCACCCTAGTGGAGGGGGCATGTCCTACAATGAGCAGTTCTTC

J: TRBJ2-2
V: TRBV7-7
D: -
size: -
CDR3: CASSKTQGFYTGELFF
DNA: TGTGCTAGCAGCAAAACCCAGGGTTTCTACACCGGGGAGCTGTTTTTT

J: TRBJ2-7
V: TRBV4-3
D: -
size: once
CDR3: CASSPWIAYEQYF
DNA: TGCGCCAGCAGCCCCTGGATTGCCTACGAGCAGTACTTC

J: TRBJ2-1
V: TRBV4-1
D: TRBD2
size: -
CDR3: CASSQPGLDNEQFF
DNA: TGCGCCAGCAGCCAACCGGGACTAGACAATGAGCAGTTCTTC

J: TRBJ2-7
V: TRBV27
D: TRBD2
size: once
CDR3: CASSRGRASSYEQYF
DNA: TGTGCCAGCAGCAGAGGGAGGGCTAGCTCCTACGAGCAGTACTTC

J: TRBJ2-4
V: TRBV27
D: TRBD1
size: -
CDR3: CASSRQGAMDIQYF
DNA: TGTGCCAGCAGTCGACAGGGGGCGATGGACATTCAGTACTTC

J: TRBJ2-7
V: TRBV15
D: -
size: -
CDR3: CATSSRTGGEQYF
DNA: TGTGCCACCTCTTCTCGGACTGGGGGCGAGCAGTACTTC

J: TRBJ1-1
V: TRBV28
D: -
size: few
CDR3: CASGDTHTEAFF
DNA: TGTGCCAGCGGGGACACGCACACTGAAGCTTTCTTT

J: TRBJ2-7
V: TRBV13
D: TRBD2
size: -
CDR3: CASSLRGEGSLEQYF
DNA: TGTGCCAGCAGCCTCCGCGGGGAGGGAAGTCTCGAGCAGTACTTC

J: TRBJ2-7
V: TRBV6-5
D: TRBD1
size: -
CDR3: CASSFGTGIAYEQYF
DNA: TGTGCCAGCAGCTTCGGGACAGGGATTGCCTACGAGCAGTACTTC

J: TRBJ2-7
V: TRBV7-9
D: -
size: -
CDR3: CASSLAAWGTYEQYF
DNA: TGTGCCAGCAGCTTAGCTGCATGGGGAACCTACGAGCAGTACTTC

J: TRBJ2-1
V: TRBV4-1
D: TRBD2
size: -
CDR3: CASSQDAGTSYNEQFF
DNA: TGCGCCAGCAGCCAAGACGCCGGGACTAGCTACAATGAGCAGTTCTTC

J: TRBJ2-7
V: TRBV12-5
D: TRBD1
size: once
CDR3: CASGHDRGEQYF
DNA: TGTGCTAGTGGTCACGACAGGGGCGAGCAGTACTTC

J: TRBJ2-1
V: TRBV2
D: -
size: -
CDR3: CASSEVGFEGPNEQFF
DNA: TGTGCCAGCAGTGAAGTCGGGTTCGAGGGCCCCAATGAGCAGTTCTTC

J: TRBJ1-2
V: TRBV6-5
D: TRBD1
size: -
CDR3: CASSYSEGTGDGYTF
DNA: TGTGCCAGCAGTTACTCGGAGGGGACAGGGGATGGCTACACCTTC

J: TRBJ2-7
V: TRBV30
D: -
size: -
CDR3: CAWSVSQGFTYEQYF
DNA: TGTGCCTGGAGTGTGAGCCAGGGCTTTACCTACGAGCAGTACTTC

J: TRBJ2-7
V: TRBV25-1
D: TRBD1
size: -
CDR3: CASSEFSGTASYEQYF
DNA: TGTGCCAGCAGTGAGTTCTCGGGGACAGCCTCCTACGAGCAGTACTTC

J: TRBJ2-7
V: TRBV7-6
D: -
size: -
CDR3: CASSLAGQYEQYF
DNA: TGTGCCAGCAGCTTAGCGGGGCAGTACGAGCAGTACTTC

J: TRBJ2-7
V: TRBV19
D: TRBD1
size: -
CDR3: CASSPGTASYEQYF
DNA: TGTGCCAGTAGTCCAGGGACAGCCTCCTACGAGCAGTACTTC

J: TRBJ2-5
V: TRBV7-9
D: TRBD1
size: -
CDR3: CASSSDRAQETQYF
DNA: TGTGCCAGCAGCTCAGACAGGGCCCAAGAGACCCAGTACTTC

J: TRBJ2-7
V: TRBV7-8
D: -
size: -
CDR3: CASSFSAGYEQYF
DNA: TGTGCCAGCAGCTTTTCGGCCGGTTACGAGCAGTACTTC

J: TRBJ2-3
V: TRBV27
D: -
size: -
CDR3: CASSLRDTQYF
DNA: TGTGCCAGCAGTTTGAGAGATACGCAGTATTTT

J: TRBJ2-3
V: TRBV27
D: -
size: -
CDR3: CASSFRTDTQYF
DNA: TGTGCCAGCAGTTTCCGCACAGATACGCAGTATTTT

J: TRBJ2-1
V: TRBV27
D: TRBD2
size: -
CDR3: CASRQGTSGGNNEQFF
DNA: TGTGCCAGCAGACAAGGGACTAGCGGGGGGAACAATGAGCAGTTCTTC

J: TRBJ2-1
V: TRBV2
D: -
size: -
CDR3: CASSDVGHPPNEQFF
DNA: TGTGCCAGCAGTGACGTGGGTCACCCACCCAATGAGCAGTTCTTC

J: TRBJ2-7
V: TRBV19
D: TRBD1
size: once
CDR3: CASSIGQGSYEQYF
DNA: TGTGCCAGTAGTATAGGACAGGGATCCTACGAGCAGTACTTC

J: TRBJ2-5
V: TRBV7-3
D: TRBD1
size: -
CDR3: CASSSTGGSETQYF
DNA: TGTGCCAGCAGCTCGACAGGGGGTTCGGAGACCCAGTACTTC

J: TRBJ1-1
V: TRBV19
D: -
size: -
CDR3: CASSTLGGRLNTEAFF
DNA: TGTGCCAGTAGTACACTGGGAGGGCGGTTGAACACTGAAGCTTTCTTT

J: TRBJ2-7
V: TRBV4-3
D: TRBD1
size: -
CDR3: CASSQGTGGVYEQYF
DNA: TGCGCCAGCAGCCAAGGGACAGGGGGCGTTTACGAGCAGTACTTC

J: TRBJ2-7
V: TRBV5-4
D: TRBD1
size: -
CDR3: CASSFAGGDYEQYF
DNA: TGTGCCAGCAGCTTCGCAGGGGGCGATTACGAGCAGTACTTC

J: TRBJ2-7
V: TRBV9
D: -
size: -
CDR3: CASSVGSPTEQYF
DNA: TGTGCCAGCAGCGTAGGTTCTCCGACCGAGCAGTACTTC

J: TRBJ1-6
V: TRBV7-9
D: -
size: -
CDR3: CASSSSGQPIWNSPLHF
DNA: TGTGCCAGCAGCTCTAGCGGACAGCCGATTTGGAATTCACCCCTCCACTTT

J: TRBJ2-7
V: TRBV18
D: TRBD1
size: -
CDR3: CASSPGTGGWNEQYF
DNA: TGTGCCAGCTCACCCGGGACAGGGGGGTGGAACGAGCAGTACTTC

J: TRBJ2-1
V: TRBV15
D: TRBD2
size: -
CDR3: CATSRPPSDSGGPYNEQFF
DNA: TGTGCCACCAGCAGACCCCCTTCGGACAGCGGGGGACCCTACAATGAGCAGTTCTTC

J: TRBJ2-5
V: TRBV7-3
D: -
size: -
CDR3: CASSSLPQETQYF
DNA: TGTGCCAGCAGTTCCCTACCTCAAGAGACCCAGTACTTC

J: TRBJ2-2
V: TRBV5-1
D: -
size: -
CDR3: CASSREPGIPGELFF
DNA: TGCGCCAGCAGCAGGGAACCAGGGATCCCCGGGGAGCTGTTTTTT

J: TRBJ2-7
V: TRBV4-1
D: -
size: -
CDR3: CASSQESDSTYEQYF
DNA: TGCGCCAGCAGCCAAGAATCGGACAGTACCTACGAGCAGTACTTC

J: TRBJ2-7
V: TRBV10-3
D: TRBD1
size: -
CDR3: CATGAGGTGGVEQYF
DNA: TGTGCCACAGGGGCAGGAGGGACAGGGGGCGTCGAGCAGTACTTC

J: TRBJ2-5
V: TRBV27
D: -
size: -
CDR3: CASSFMETQYF
DNA: TGTGCCAGCAGTTTTATGGAGACCCAGTACTTC

J: TRBJ2-3
V: TRBV9
D: TRBD2
size: -
CDR3: CASSVGTSGRTDTQYF
DNA: TGTGCCAGCAGCGTGGGGACTAGCGGGAGGACAGATACGCAGTATTTT

J: TRBJ2-1
V: TRBV29-1
D: -
size: -
CDR3: CSGTGAEKVQGEQFF
DNA: TGCAGCGGTACTGGGGCGGAAAAGGTACAGGGTGAGCAGTTCTTC

J: TRBJ1-2
V: TRBV19
D: -
size: -
CDR3: CASSVTGSYGYTF
DNA: TGTGCCAGTAGTGTCACAGGTTCCTATGGCTACACCTTC

J: TRBJ1-2
V: TRBV4-1
D: -
size: -
CDR3: CASSQVEGGHNYGYTF
DNA: TGCGCCAGCAGCCAGGTGGAGGGGGGACATAACTATGGCTACACCTTC

J: TRBJ1-2
V: TRBV6-5
D: -
size: -
CDR3: CASSSMTGANYGYTF
DNA: TGTGCCAGCAGTTCGATGACAGGTGCAAACTATGGCTACACCTTC

J: TRBJ2-7
V: TRBV4-1
D: TRBD2
size: -
CDR3: CASSQDTNSGTYEQYF
DNA: TGCGCCAGCAGCCAAGATACCAATAGCGGGACCTACGAGCAGTACTTC

J: TRBJ1-2
V: TRBV5-6
D: -
size: -
CDR3: CASSHGLPGDYGYTF
DNA: TGTGCCAGCAGCCACGGACTCCCCGGCGACTATGGCTACACCTTC

J: TRBJ1-1
V: TRBV2
D: -
size: -
CDR3: CASILSQEIPTLAFF
DNA: TGTGCCAGCATCCTATCCCAGGAGATACCGACATTGGCTTTCTTT